A single sample gave rise to the 27 T cell receptor beta chains below, sequenced in a study of memory CD4+ T cells and cytomegalovirus serostatus. Generated by immunoSEQ multiplex PCR, the TCRdb table keeps only in-frame clones and is missing some. The table records 45,000 to 70,000 clones, more than 70% of them present only once. Single viable CD3+CD4+CD8-CD45RO+ cells were sorted as the memory CD4+ T cells. What was sequenced was memory CD4+ T cells from blood. These TCRs come from an adult in good health and CMV-seronegative. Some clones in this sample may be carry-over from other donors' samples.

The rearrangement joins TRBV7-2 to TRBJ2-7; 10 bases agree with TRBD2. The V gene end was trimmed by 4 bases and the J gene end by 4 bases; junction bases not matched to a gene: 7. From germline, CDR1 is SGHTA and CDR2 FQGNSA. CDR3 length: 15 residues. This CDR3 is CASSSSGRAIYEQYF. In DNA form, the CDR3 reads TGTGCCAGCAGCTCGAGCGGGAGGGCCATATACGAGCAGTACTTC.

The V gene is TRBV9, the J gene TRBJ2-2; 14 bases map to TRBD2. Losses at the gene ends were 2 bases for V and 5 bases for J; bases not matched to a gene: 5. Germline lookup yields CDR1 SGDLS and CDR2 YYNGEE. The CDR3 runs to 17 residues. CDR3 in DNA: TGTGCCAGCAGCGTTACCGGGACTAGCGGGAGAACCGGGGAGCTGTTTTTT. Translation gives CASSVTGTSGRTGELFF.

The V call is TRBV7-2, the J call TRBJ1-6, with D maybe TRBD1 (6 bases). CDR3 length equals 14 residues. Between the trimmed V and J ends, which lost 4 bases and 10 bases, there was a span of 14 bases. CDR1 and CDR2 (germline): SGHTA, FQGNSA. The CDR3 DNA reads TGTGCCAGCAGCTCGGGGGGGGCGAAATCACCCCTCCACTTT. Encoded protein: CASSSGGAKSPLHF.

The V call is TRBV28, the J call TRBJ1-3; 10 bases are shared with TRBD1. Germline-derived CDR1 and CDR2 are MDHEN and SYDVKM. The CDR3 consists of 16 residues. The junction had 8 bases not matched to a gene; V was cut back by 7 bases and J by 2 bases. In DNA form, the CDR3 reads TGTGCCAGCACCCAAGGGGGGACAGGGGCTGGAAACACCATATATTTT. It translates to CASTQGGTGAGNTIYF. The full variable domain, rest sourced from reference TRBV28 and TRBJ1-3, is DVKVTQSSRYLVKRTGEKVFLECVQDMDHENMFWYRQDPGLGLRLIYFSYDVKMKEKGDIPEGYSVSREKKERFSLILESASTNQTSMYLCASTQGGTGAGNTIYFGEGSWLTVV.

Comments on this clone: Other DNA sequences in the same sample also yield this CDR3. V and J are TRBV5-4 and TRBJ2-3; D is undetermined. V lost 4 bases, J lost 0 bases, and 3 bases lay in between. CDR1 and CDR2 (germline): SGHNT, YYREEE (reference sequence). CDR3 length equals 12 residues. The CDR3: CASSLSTDTQYF. DNA of the CDR3: TGTGCCAGCAGCCTAAGCACAGATACGCAGTATTTT.

This clone was recorded a few times. V gene TRBV4-3 combines with J gene TRBJ1-4; D gene ambiguous. The germline V gene encodes CDR1 LGHNA and CDR2 YSLEER. The CDR3 runs to 17 residues. V lost 0 bases and J lost 0, with 11 bases in between. CDR3 in DNA: TGCGCCAGCAGCCAAGATGTTAGAACTGCAACTAATGAAAAACTGTTTTTT. Translation: CASSQDVRTATNEKLFF.

This chain links TRBV7-9 with TRBJ1-2; D is unresolved. V was shortened by 1 base and J by 3 bases, with 12 bases between the two germline ends. Germline V gene lookup returns CDR1 SEHNR and CDR2 FQNEAQ (reference sequence). The CDR3 totals 15 residues. As DNA, the CDR3 is TGTGCCAGCAGCTTAGAGGCCGGAAGGGACTATGGCTACACCTTC. Translating gives CASSLEAGRDYGYTF.

The CDR3 spells CASSLPILGGGTQYF. CDR3 coding DNA: TGTGCCAGCAGCTTACCCATCCTCGGGGGCGGTACGCAGTATTTT. This chain connects TRBV7-8 to TRBJ2-3; D may be TRBD1 or TRBD2 (6 bases each). The CDR3 extends over 15 amino acids. V was pared by 2 bases and J by 8 bases, with 17 bases between. CDR1 SGHVS and CDR2 FQNEAQ come from the germline V gene.

This chain connects TRBV5-1 to TRBJ2-4; unclear D gene. The CDR3 contains 13 residues. Germline values: CDR1 SGHRS, CDR2 YFSETQ. V was cut by 3 bases and J by 8 bases, with 12 bases left in between. The CDR3 spells CASSYGSSDIQYF. DNA of the CDR3: TGCGCCAGCAGCTATGGTTCATCGGACATTCAGTACTTC.

The chain uses TRBV9 and TRBJ2-7; perhaps TRBD1 as D (5 bases). The CDR3 sequence is 14 residues long. Per germline, CDR1 SGDLS and CDR2 YYNGEE. V was pared by 0 bases and J by 3 bases, with 10 bases between. The CDR3 region has the DNA TGTGCCAGCAGCGTAGAAAGGGGAAGCTACGAGCAGTACTTC. Protein product: CASSVERGSYEQYF.

The V call is TRBV29-1, the J call TRBJ2-1; 7 bases line up with TRBD1. Germline CDR1 SQVTM, CDR2 ANQGSEA. The CDR3 covers 15 residues. CDR3 protein: CSVTPSGQPYGEQFF. The DNA for the CDR3 is TGCAGTGTGACGCCTTCGGGACAGCCTTACGGGGAGCAGTTCTTC.

In this sample, this clone turned up once. This chain connects TRBV5-6 to TRBJ1-1; D may be TRBD1 (6 bases). CDR3 length equals 12 residues. Germline CDR1 reads SGHDT; CDR2 reads YYEEEE. Trimming removed 1 base from V and 11 bases from J, with 12 bases in between. The CDR3 loop reads CASSLKGGRAFF. The CDR3 coding sequence is TGTGCCAGCAGCTTGAAGGGGGGGCGCGCTTTCTTT.

The gene calls are TRBV7-9 and TRBJ2-1; tentative D call: TRBD1 (6 bases). The CDR3 is made up of 17 amino acids. The V gene lost 5 bases and the J gene lost 5 bases, with 22 bases spanning the gap. In germline, CDR1 is SEHNR, CDR2 FQNEAQ (reference sequence). The CDR3 sequence is CASSLKRTGRGNNEQFF. The CDR3 bases are TGTGCCAGCAGCCTTAAACGCACAGGGAGAGGAAACAATGAGCAGTTCTTC. The full variable domain, its missing parts supplied by reference TRBV7-9 and TRBJ2-1, is DTGVSQNPRHKITKRGQNVTFRCDPISEHNRLYWYRQTLGQGPEFLTYFQNEAQLEKSRLLSDRFSAERPKGSFSTLEIQRTEQGDSAMYLCASSLKRTGRGNNEQFFGPGTRLTVL.

V gene TRBV5-4 combines with J gene TRBJ1-2; D unclear. Trimming cost V 0 bases and J 6 bases, with 12 bases left between them. Germline assignment: CDR1 SGHNT and CDR2 YYREEE (reference sequence). The CDR3 contains 14 residues. The CDR3 region has the DNA TGTGCCAGCAGCTTGGATGGGGTTGGTAATGGCTACACCTTC. This sequence encodes CASSLDGVGNGYTF.

In this sample, this clone turned up once. The rearrangement joins TRBV5-1 to TRBJ1-2; 8 nucleotides align to TRBD1. Trimming removed 0 bases from V and 0 bases from J; junction bases left unmatched: 4. CDR3 length: 16 amino acids. Germline CDR1 is SGHRS and CDR2 is YFSETQ. The CDR3 DNA reads TGCGCCAGCAGCTTGGAAGGACAGGGCACTAACTATGGCTACACCTTC. Translating gives CASSLEGQGTNYGYTF.

The CDR3 reads CASSQDNSGMGNEQFF. The CDR3 nucleotides read TGTGCCAGCAGCCAAGATAACAGCGGGATGGGTAATGAGCAGTTCTTC. V usage is TRBV4-2 and J usage is TRBJ2-1, with 7 bases identical to TRBD2. The CDR3 totals 16 residues. V trimming: 0 bases; J trimming: 7 bases; junction bases outside the gene matches: 9. Germline loops: CDR1 LGHNA, CDR2 YNFKEQ.

The V and J genes are TRBV23-1 and TRBJ1-2; D is ambiguous. TRBV23-1 carries the ORF label, with uncertain function. V lost 0 bases and J lost 7, with 18 bases in between. The CDR3 totals 16 residues. The CDR3 DNA is TGCGCCAGCAGTCAATCGAGGACCACGGGCGATGGTGGCTACACCTTC. This translates into CASSQSRTTGDGGYTF.

The J gene is TRBJ2-4, the V gene TRBV7-2; no clear D gene. Trimming pared 2 bases from V and 0 bases from J, leaving 14 bases between. Germline V gives CDR1 SGHTA, CDR2 FQGNSA. The CDR3 contains 17 residues. The CDR3 DNA reads as TGTGCCAGCAGCTTATCTCTTGACCCATCAGCCAAAAACATTCAGTACTTC. This translates into CASSLSLDPSAKNIQYF.

The CDR3 protein is CASSLEWGPPLHF. The DNA of the CDR3 is TGTGCCAGCAGCTTGGAGTGGGGACCACCCCTCCACTTT. This chain connects TRBV5-4 to TRBJ1-6; tentatively, D is TRBD1 (5 bases). The CDR3 consists of 13 residues. CDR1 and CDR2 (germline): SGHNT, YYREEE (reference sequence). Trimming left V 0 bases short and J 11 bases short, with 9 bases between.

This chain joins TRBV7-9 and TRBJ2-7; D unclear. The germline CDR1 and CDR2 sequences are SEHNR and FQNEAQ (reference sequence). This CDR3 is built from 13 residues. Trimming shortened V by 3 bases and J by 0 bases, and 6 bases separated the two germline ends. Written as DNA, the CDR3 is TGTGCCAGCAGCTTGGGGTACTCCTACGAGCAGTACTTC. This encodes CASSLGYSYEQYF.

V is TRBV7-9 and J is TRBJ2-1; 12 bases are shared with TRBD2. V dropped 4 bases and J dropped 7; count of bases not matched to a gene: 8. CDR1 is SEHNR and CDR2 is FQNEAQ in the germline V gene (reference sequence). The CDR3 totals 16 residues. In DNA form, the CDR3 reads TGTGCCAGCAGCTCCCGACTAGCGGGAGTGTCAAATGAGCAGTTCTTC. As protein: CASSSRLAGVSNEQFF.

This chain connects TRBV4-2 to TRBJ1-2, with D maybe TRBD1 (5 bases). Germline V gives CDR1 LGHNA, CDR2 YNFKEQ. The CDR3 runs to 14 residues. V lost 0 bases, J lost 7 bases, and 12 bases lay in between. CDR3 region: CASSQDPGGSGYTF. DNA for the CDR3: TGTGCCAGCAGCCAAGATCCTGGGGGTTCTGGCTACACCTTC.

V usage is TRBV2 and J usage is TRBJ2-7; 7 positions match TRBD2. Germline V gene data show CDR1 as SNHLY and CDR2 as FYNNEI. The CDR3 extends over 15 amino acids. The V segment lost 5 bases and the J segment 4 bases; nucleotides outside the gene matches: 11. This CDR3 is CASSTQRGGPYEQYF. The CDR3 DNA reads as TGTGCCAGCAGTACTCAGCGGGGAGGCCCATACGAGCAGTACTTC.

The CDR3 protein is CASSRQQGSYEQYF. Written as DNA, the CDR3 is TGTGCCAGCTCACGTCAGCAGGGCTCCTACGAGCAGTACTTC. The chain is built from TRBV28 and TRBJ2-7; a weak D match, TRBD1 (5 bases). Trimming took 8 bases from V and 0 from J, leaving 14 bases between them. Germline V lookup: CDR1 MDHEN, CDR2 SYDVKM. CDR3 length equals 14 residues.

This clone was detected a few times. J is TRBJ2-2 and V is TRBV7-8, with 7 bases fitting TRBD2. Germline loops: CDR1 SGHVS, CDR2 FQNEAQ. The CDR3 extends over 14 amino acids. The junction had 6 bases not matched to a gene; V was cut back by 5 bases and J by 6 bases. The CDR3 region has the DNA TGTGCCAGCAGCCCGGATGGGGGGGCCGGGGAGCTGTTTTTT. It specifies CASSPDGGAGELFF.

This clone was found a few times. This sequence joins TRBV25-1 and TRBJ2-7; D unclear. Trimming removed 5 bases at V and 5 bases at J, with 7 bases between. Germline V CDR1 and CDR2: MGHDK, SYGVNS. CDR3 length equals 11 residues. The CDR3, as DNA: TGTGCCAGCAGTAAAACAGACGAGCAGTACTTC. Protein sequence: CASSKTDEQYF.

This clone turned up a few times. The V call is TRBV27, the J call TRBJ2-1; TRBD2 matches at 10 bases. The germline V gene encodes CDR1 MNHEY and CDR2 SMNVEV (reference sequence). The CDR3 has 15 residues. Unmatched junction bases numbered 4, after V lost 5 bases and J lost 3 bases. CDR3 residues: CASSKLAGYYNEQFF. In nucleotides, the CDR3 is TGTGCCAGCAGTAAACTAGCGGGATACTACAATGAGCAGTTCTTC.